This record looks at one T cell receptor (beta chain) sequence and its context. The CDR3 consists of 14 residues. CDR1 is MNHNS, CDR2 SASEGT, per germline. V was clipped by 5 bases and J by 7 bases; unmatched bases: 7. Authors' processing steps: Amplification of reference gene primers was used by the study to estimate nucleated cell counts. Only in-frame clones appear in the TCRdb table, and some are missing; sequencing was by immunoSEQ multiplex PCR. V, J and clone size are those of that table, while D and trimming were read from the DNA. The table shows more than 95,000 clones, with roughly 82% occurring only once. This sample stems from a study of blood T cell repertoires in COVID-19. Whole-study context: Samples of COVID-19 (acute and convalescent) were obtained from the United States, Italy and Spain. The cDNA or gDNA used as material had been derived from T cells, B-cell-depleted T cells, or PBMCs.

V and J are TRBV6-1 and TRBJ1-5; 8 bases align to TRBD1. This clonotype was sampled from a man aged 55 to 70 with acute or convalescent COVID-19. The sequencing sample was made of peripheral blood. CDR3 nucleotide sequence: TGTGCCAGCAGTTCATTCGCAGGGGGCCAGCCCCAGCATTTT. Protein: CASSSFAGGQPQHF.